This section outlines one T cell receptor beta chain sequence together with its context. Its antigen is currently unknown. The data belong to a study of blood T cells in healthy people across ages. General study results and limits: Possibly, changes in expanded clonotypes were confounded because donor CMV status was unknown. One million T cells yielded diversity estimates that were considered underestimates. Unsorted PBMC material precluded a definitive naive versus antigen-experienced comparison.

Next came a second PCR, run for about 7 to 11 cycles, which used a sample-barcoded 5' primer along with a J-beta primer mix. Every molecule of cDNA carried a tag from a template-switch adaptor with 12 random nucleotides. TCRdb reprocessed the 5' RACE reads via MiXCR and lists one record per CDR3 protein. Of 540,000 or so distinct CDR3 sequences in the sample, around 24% were seen once. The length of the CDR3 is 11 residues. Germline V gene lookup returns CDR1 MNHEY and CDR2 SVGAGI. Between the trimmed V and J ends, which lost 8 bases and 7 bases, there was a span of 12 bases. The data were also submitted as part of a second study, on T cells of mothers and their children.

The receptor's source is a boy aged 5-17 years in good health. Sample: blood. The gene calls are TRBV6-5 and TRBJ2-7; possibly TRBD1 or TRBD2 for D (5 bases each). CDR3 amino acids: CASAGLAEQYF. For the CDR3, the DNA is TGTGCCAGCGCAGGGTTAGCGGAGCAGTACTTC.